A single sample is the source of the 20 T cell receptor beta chains below, sequenced in a study of shared clonotypes between healthy human individuals (dated by TCRdb to 2020 to 2022). Libraries came from the immunoSEQ multiplex PCR assay. Sourced from immuneACCESS, this table was stored by TCRdb with only in-frame sequences that have V and J called. A share of the clones is absent; for the studies checked, an unresolved V gene accounts for under half, and the remainder has no known explanation. The sample profile shows hundreds of thousands of clones; about two thirds of them were found once. Jointly, the top ten make up roughly 1.8% of the sample. The sequencing input was memory CD4+ T cells sorted from blood. Sample cell subset or site, as interpreted from the label and publication: CD45RA-negative fraction. The receptors shown here come from a woman aged 25-40 years in good health.

This chain uses TRBV5-1 with TRBJ2-2; 12 bases line up with TRBD2. The V and J ends lost 3 bases and 4 bases, in that order; junction bases with no gene match: 10. Germline V gives CDR1 SGHRS, CDR2 YFSETQ. This CDR3 has 18 amino acids. CDR3 bases: TGCGCCAGCAGCTCATCCTCCCTAGCGGGAGGGGGCACCGGGGAGCTGTTTTTT. As protein: CASSSSSLAGGGTGELFF.

This clone was seen only once. Other DNA sequences in this sample translate to the same CDR3. DNA for the CDR3: TGTGCCAGCAACCCGGGAGGGGGAGAGACCCAGTACTTC. Translating it yields CASNPGGGETQYF. The chain joins TRBV7-2 to TRBJ2-5; 8 nucleotides align to TRBD2. Germline V gene lookup returns CDR1 SGHTA and CDR2 FQGNSA. Trimming at V came to 7 bases and at J to 4 bases, leaving 5 bases not matched to a gene. This CDR3 has 13 residues.

V gene TRBV28 combines with J gene TRBJ2-7; 9 bases fit TRBD2. The CDR3 is 14 residues long. J lost 0 bases, V lost 5 bases, and 2 bases had no gene match. Germline CDR1 and CDR2: MDHEN and SYDVKM. CDR3 coding DNA: TGTGCCAGCAGTCCTAGCGGGGTCTCCTACGAGCAGTACTTC. Residues: CASSPSGVSYEQYF.

V gene TRBV19 combines with J gene TRBJ1-2; weak D call: TRBD1 (5 bases). Germline lookup yields CDR1 LNHDA and CDR2 SQIVND (reference sequence). This CDR3 has 12 residues. Trimming left V 6 bases short and J 4 bases short, with 9 bases between. As DNA, the CDR3 is TGTGCCAGTAGAGGGGCAGGCTATGGCTACACCTTC. Residues: CASRGAGYGYTF.

The chain employs TRBV5-6 and TRBJ1-1; unclear D gene. Looked up from germline, CDR1 is SGHDT and CDR2 is YYEEEE. The CDR3 is 13 amino acids. V lost 1 base and J lost 3, with 7 bases in between. CDR3 DNA: TGTGCCAGCAGCTTGTTGGGGTACACTGAAGCTTTCTTT. It encodes CASSLLGYTEAFF.

Details on this clone: Germline is not matched at one junction end, which may reflect a read error. This CDR3 is also generated by other DNA sequences in the sample. DNA of the CDR3: TGTGCCATCAGCACACCTAGCTACGAGCAGTACTTT. It is translated as CAISTPSYEQYF. The rearrangement uses TRBV10-3 and TRBJ2-7; maybe TRBD2 (5 bases). The germline V gene has CDR1 ENHRY and CDR2 SYGVKD. The CDR3 is made up of 12 amino acids.

This clone was observed a few times. This chain uses TRBV21-1 with TRBJ1-1. TRBV21-1 is recorded as a pseudogene. The CDR3 length is 15 residues. The CDR3 region is CASGWEGKMNTEAFF. The CDR3 DNA reads as TGTGCCAGCGGGTGGGAAGGAAAAATGAACACTGAAGCTTTCTTT.

A few counts support this clone. The same CDR3 also results from other DNA sequences found in this sample. The V call is TRBV5-1, the J call TRBJ1-4; D might be TRBD1 (6 bases). The CDR3 length is 15 residues. Germline V gives CDR1 SGHRS, CDR2 YFSETQ. Trimming stripped 3 bases from V and 3 bases from J, with 12 bases between. The CDR3 is CASSSLGQPNEKLFF. The CDR3 bases are TGCGCCAGCAGCTCGCTGGGACAACCTAATGAAAAACTGTTTTTT.

This clone turned up a few times. The V and J genes are TRBV28 and TRBJ2-1, with TRBD2 identical over 11 bases. The V and J ends lost 4 bases and 7 bases, in that order; junction bases with no gene match: 9. The CDR3 totals 16 residues. Per germline, CDR1 MDHEN and CDR2 SYDVKM. The CDR3 sequence is CASSSSGRPPKNEQFF. CDR3 bases: TGTGCCAGCAGTTCTAGCGGGAGGCCACCCAAAAATGAGCAGTTCTTC.

This clone was recorded once. The chain couples TRBV25-1 to TRBJ2-1; 10 bases agree with TRBD2. After removal of 1 base from V and 7 bases from J, the junction contained 10 bases not matched to a gene. Germline V gene lookup returns CDR1 MGHDK and CDR2 SYGVNS. CDR3 length: 17 residues. Written as DNA, the CDR3 is TGTGCCAGCAGTGAATGGGCTAGCGGGAGATTCGGAAATGAGCAGTTCTTC. Residues: CASSEWASGRFGNEQFF.

Regarding this clone: Other nucleotide sequences in the sample specify the same CDR3. The chain uses TRBV25-1 and TRBJ2-7; TRBD1 agrees at 7 bases. Germline V lookup: CDR1 MGHDK, CDR2 SYGVNS. The CDR3 runs to 12 residues. Trimming cost V 6 bases and J 1 base; bases outside gene matches: 0. Here the CDR3 DNA reads TGTGCCAGCAGGGGACAGTCCTACGAGCAGTACTTC. The encoded protein is CASRGQSYEQYF.

This clone was observed many times. CDR3: CASSVGGAISGNTIYF. As DNA, the CDR3 is TGTGCCAGCAGCGTAGGCGGGGCGATCTCTGGAAACACCATATATTTT. This sequence joins TRBV9 and TRBJ1-3; a weak D match, TRBD1 (5 bases). V lost 0 bases and J 0 bases, leaving 10 bases between the germline ends. Germline V gene data show CDR1 as SGDLS and CDR2 as YYNGEE. This CDR3 region has 16 residues.

This chain connects TRBV7-9 to TRBJ2-3; 14 nucleotides match TRBD2. The germline CDR1 and CDR2 sequences are SEHNR and FQNEAQ (reference sequence). V shed 5 bases, J shed 2 bases, and the junction held 6 bases outside the gene matches. This CDR3 has 17 amino acids. This CDR3 is CASSPRLAGGTTDTQYF. For the CDR3, the DNA is TGTGCCAGCAGCCCACGACTAGCGGGAGGGACCACAGATACGCAGTATTTT.

The rearrangement uses TRBV7-9 and TRBJ1-1; 7 bases agree with TRBD1. With 4 bases clipped from V and 3 bases from J, the junction kept 5 bases outside the gene matches. The germline V gene has CDR1 SEHNR and CDR2 FQNEAQ (reference sequence). The CDR3 totals 14 residues. CDR3 nucleotides: TGTGCCAGCAGCTCCCAGACAGGGCACACTGAAGCTTTCTTT. It yields the protein CASSSQTGHTEAFF.

This chain connects TRBV4-1 to TRBJ2-1; 11 nucleotides agree with TRBD2. This CDR3 region has 15 residues. From germline, CDR1 is MGHRA and CDR2 YSYEKL. V shed 3 bases and J 7 bases; nucleotides not matched to a gene: 5. The CDR3 DNA reads TGCGCCAGCAGCCACTCTGTAGCGGGAGGGAATGAGCAGTTCTTC. Its protein product is CASSHSVAGGNEQFF.

The J gene is TRBJ2-1, the V gene TRBV7-6; 9 bases fit TRBD1. The germline CDR1 and CDR2 sequences are SGHVS and FNYEAQ. V lost 2 bases, J lost 9 bases, and 14 bases stayed unmatched. The CDR3 spans 17 residues. The CDR3: CASSLPRDRALSAEQFF. The CDR3 DNA reads TGTGCCAGCAGCTTACCCCGGGACAGGGCGTTATCGGCTGAGCAGTTCTTC. Combining the CDR3 with reference TRBV7-6 and TRBJ2-1 gives the whole variable domain GAGVSQSPRYKVTKRGQDVALRCDPISGHVSLYWYRQALGQGPEFLTYFNYEAQQDKSGLPNDRFSAERPEGSISTLTIQRTEQRDSAMYRCASSLPRDRALSAEQFFGPGTRLTVL.

V gene TRBV2 combines with J gene TRBJ2-2; D possibly uses TRBD1 or TRBD2 (6 bases each). This CDR3 is built from 16 residues. Germline V gene data show CDR1 as SNHLY and CDR2 as FYNNEI. The V gene lost 2 bases and the J gene lost 4 bases, with 14 bases spanning the gap. CDR3 region: CASSENQGRITGELFF. CDR3 in DNA: TGTGCCAGCAGTGAAAACCAGGGGAGGATCACCGGGGAGCTGTTTTTT.

The chain joins TRBV7-8 to TRBJ2-7; D is ambiguous. The germline CDR1 and CDR2 sequences are SGHVS and FQNEAQ. V lost 5 bases, J lost 1 base, and 18 bases lay in between. The CDR3 has 16 residues. Written as DNA, the CDR3 is TGTGCCAGCAGCCATAGTGTAGGGATAGGGTCCTACGAGCAGTACTTC. Protein product: CASSHSVGIGSYEQYF. Together with reference TRBV7-8 and TRBJ2-7, the CDR3 gives the full variable domain: GAGVSQSPRYKVAKRGQDVALRCDPISGHVSLFWYQQALGQGPEFLTYFQNEAQLDKSGLPSDRFFAERPEGSVSTLKIQRTQQEDSAVYLCASSHSVGIGSYEQYFGPGTRLTVT.

Ten or more counts support this clone. The chain uses TRBV27 and TRBJ2-7; no reliable D call. Trimming shortened V by 6 bases and J by 1 base, and 10 bases separated the two germline ends. CDR1 is MNHEY and CDR2 is SMNVEV in the germline V gene (reference sequence). CDR3 length equals 13 residues. The CDR3 DNA is TGTGCCAGCAGAAAAGCCGATTCCTACGAGCAGTACTTC. This encodes CASRKADSYEQYF.

CDR3 region: CASSSQTLGGVYGYTF. CDR3 bases: TGTGCCAGCAGTTCACAAACCCTAGGGGGCGTATATGGCTACACCTTC. V is TRBV7-9 and J is TRBJ1-2; 7 nucleotides match TRBD1. CDR1 is SEHNR, CDR2 FQNEAQ, per germline (reference sequence). The CDR3 contains 16 residues. Germline trimming cut 6 bases from V and 5 bases from J; bases unmatched to any gene: 15.